The present entry profiles one TCR beta chain with its context. CDR1 LNHDA and CDR2 SQIVND come from the germline V gene (reference sequence). V lost 5 bases and J 2 bases, leaving 12 bases between the germline ends. The CDR3 runs 14 residues. These data come from a study of shared clonotypes between healthy human individuals. The assay ran at deep level. Original data processing: Quality scores were absent from the junction-only immunoSEQ sequences, so filtering differed. Some clones are missing from TCRdb's copy, which holds only in-frame ones; the method was immunoSEQ multiplex PCR. The V and J calls and clone size were taken over from that table, and D and trimming were inferred from the DNA. The sample lists about 490,000 clones; around 73% were seen once.

The chain carries TRBV19 and TRBJ2-5, with a tentative D call TRBD1 (6 bases). The clonotype originates from a woman aged 40 to 49 in good health. Some clones in this sample may be carry-over from other donors' samples. The specimen sequenced was PBMCs. The CDR3: CASSPRQVQETQYF. CDR3 nucleotide sequence: TGTGCCAGTAGTCCGAGACAGGTTCAAGAGACCCAGTACTTC.